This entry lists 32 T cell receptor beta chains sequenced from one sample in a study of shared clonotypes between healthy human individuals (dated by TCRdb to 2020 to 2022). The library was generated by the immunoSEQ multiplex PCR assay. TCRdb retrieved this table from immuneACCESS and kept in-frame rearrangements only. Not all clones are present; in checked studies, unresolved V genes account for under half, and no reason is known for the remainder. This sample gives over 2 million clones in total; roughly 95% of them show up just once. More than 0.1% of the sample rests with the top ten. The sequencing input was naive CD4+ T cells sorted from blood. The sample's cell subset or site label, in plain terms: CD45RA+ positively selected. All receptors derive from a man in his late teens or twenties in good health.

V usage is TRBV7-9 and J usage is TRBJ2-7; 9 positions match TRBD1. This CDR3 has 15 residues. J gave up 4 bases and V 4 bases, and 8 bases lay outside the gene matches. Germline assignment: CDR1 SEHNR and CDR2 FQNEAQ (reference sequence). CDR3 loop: CASSSQWGQGYEQYF. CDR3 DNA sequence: TGTGCCAGCAGCTCCCAATGGGGACAGGGATACGAGCAGTACTTC.

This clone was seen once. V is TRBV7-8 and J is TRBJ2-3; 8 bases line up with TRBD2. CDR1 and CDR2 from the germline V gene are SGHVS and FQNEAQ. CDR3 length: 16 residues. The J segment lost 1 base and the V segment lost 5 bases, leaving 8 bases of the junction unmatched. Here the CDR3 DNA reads TGTGCCAGCAGCCCCCGGGGGGGGCGGGGCACAGATACGCAGTATTTT. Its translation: CASSPRGGRGTDTQYF.

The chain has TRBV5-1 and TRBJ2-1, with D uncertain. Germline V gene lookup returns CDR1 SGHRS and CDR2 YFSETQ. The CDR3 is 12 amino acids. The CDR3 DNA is TGCGAAATTGGCCGGCCTCCGAATGAGCAGTTCTTC. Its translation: CEIGRPPNEQFF.

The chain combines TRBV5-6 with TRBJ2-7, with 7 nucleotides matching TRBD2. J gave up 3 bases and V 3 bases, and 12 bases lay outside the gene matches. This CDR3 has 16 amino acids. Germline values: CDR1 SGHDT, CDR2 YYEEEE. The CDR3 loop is CASSSGMGLSFYEQYF. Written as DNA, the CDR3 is TGTGCCAGCAGCTCTGGGATGGGACTATCCTTCTACGAGCAGTACTTC.

The CDR3 loop reads CASSQRQNGGELFF. Here the CDR3 DNA reads TGTGCCAGCAGCCAAAGACAGAATGGGGGGGAGCTGTTTTTT. The rearrangement links TRBV14 to TRBJ2-2; possibly TRBD1 for D (5 bases). V lost 2 bases and J lost 8, with 12 bases in between. The CDR3 totals 14 residues. Germline-derived CDR1 and CDR2 are SGHDN and FVKESK.

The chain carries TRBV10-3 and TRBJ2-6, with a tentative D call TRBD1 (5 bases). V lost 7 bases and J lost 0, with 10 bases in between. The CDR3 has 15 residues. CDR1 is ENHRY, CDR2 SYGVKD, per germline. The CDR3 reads CAIMGRVSGANVLTF. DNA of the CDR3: TGTGCCATCATGGGCAGGGTCTCTGGGGCCAACGTCCTGACTTTC.

The CDR3 here is CASRPRTLRTGGYEQYF. For the CDR3, the DNA is TGCGCCAGCAGGCCTAGAACCCTCAGGACAGGAGGCTACGAGCAGTACTTC. The chain links TRBV5-1 to TRBJ2-7; 7 bases are a match to TRBD1. Germline CDR1 is SGHRS and CDR2 is YFSETQ. The CDR3 totals 17 residues. V was clipped by 5 bases and J by 3 bases; unmatched bases: 17.

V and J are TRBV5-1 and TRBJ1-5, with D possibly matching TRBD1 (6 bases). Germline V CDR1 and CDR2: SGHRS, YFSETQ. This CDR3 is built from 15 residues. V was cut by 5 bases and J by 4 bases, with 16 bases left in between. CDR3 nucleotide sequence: TGCGCCAGCAGGTCGGACGCCCAGGGGAATCAGCCCCAGCATTTT. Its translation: CASRSDAQGNQPQHF.

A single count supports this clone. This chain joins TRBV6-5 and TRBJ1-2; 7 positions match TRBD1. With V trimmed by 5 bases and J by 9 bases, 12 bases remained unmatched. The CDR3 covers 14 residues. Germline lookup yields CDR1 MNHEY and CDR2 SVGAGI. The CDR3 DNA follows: TGTGCCAGCAGTACACAACCCACAGGGGTCCGCTACACCTTC. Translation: CASSTQPTGVRYTF.

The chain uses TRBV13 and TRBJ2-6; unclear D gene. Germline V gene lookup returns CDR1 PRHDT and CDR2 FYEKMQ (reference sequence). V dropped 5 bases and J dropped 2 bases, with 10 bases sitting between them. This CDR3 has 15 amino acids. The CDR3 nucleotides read TGTGCCAGCAGCATGTTCAGGACTGGGGCCAACGTCCTGACTTTC. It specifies CASSMFRTGANVLTF.

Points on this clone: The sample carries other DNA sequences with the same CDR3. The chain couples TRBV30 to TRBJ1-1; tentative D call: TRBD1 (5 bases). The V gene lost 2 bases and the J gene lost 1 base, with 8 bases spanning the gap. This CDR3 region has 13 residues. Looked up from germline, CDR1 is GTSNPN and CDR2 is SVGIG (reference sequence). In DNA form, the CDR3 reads TGTGCCTGGAGTCGGGGGGGGAACACTGAAGCTTTCTTT. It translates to CAWSRGGNTEAFF.

The DNA for the CDR3 is TGTGCCAGCAGCCTCACGTCAGGGGGGGGAGGTTCTGAAAAACTGTTTTTT. Translating gives CASSLTSGGGGSEKLFF. The chain is built from TRBV9 and TRBJ1-4; TRBD1 matches at 7 bases. The germline CDR1 and CDR2 sequences are SGDLS and YYNGEE. This CDR3 comprises 17 residues. V lost 4 bases, J lost 7 bases, and 16 bases stayed unmatched.

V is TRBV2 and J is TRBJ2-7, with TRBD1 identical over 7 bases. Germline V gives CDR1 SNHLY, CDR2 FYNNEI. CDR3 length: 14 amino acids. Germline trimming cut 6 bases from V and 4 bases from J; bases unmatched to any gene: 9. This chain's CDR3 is CASRLGQQFYEQYF. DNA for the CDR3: TGTGCCAGCAGATTGGGACAGCAGTTTTACGAGCAGTACTTC.

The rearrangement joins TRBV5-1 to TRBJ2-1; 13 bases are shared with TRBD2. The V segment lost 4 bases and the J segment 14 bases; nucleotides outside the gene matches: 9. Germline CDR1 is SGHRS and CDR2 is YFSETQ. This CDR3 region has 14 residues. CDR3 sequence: CASSLRTSGGLKFF. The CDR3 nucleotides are TGCGCCAGCAGCCTAAGGACTAGCGGGGGTTTGAAGTTCTTC. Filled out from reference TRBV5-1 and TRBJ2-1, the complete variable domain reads KAGVTQTPRYLIKTRGQQVTLSCSPISGHRSVSWYQQTPGQGLQFLFEYFSETQRNKGNFPGRFSGRQFSNSRSEMNVSTLELGDSALYLCASSLRTSGGLKFFGPGTRLTVL.

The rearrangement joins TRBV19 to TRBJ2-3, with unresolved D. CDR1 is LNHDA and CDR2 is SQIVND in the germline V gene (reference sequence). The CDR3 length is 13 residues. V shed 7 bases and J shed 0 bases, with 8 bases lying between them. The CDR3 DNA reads TGTGCCAGTAATGCAGGCAGCACAGATACGCAGTATTTT. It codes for CASNAGSTDTQYF.

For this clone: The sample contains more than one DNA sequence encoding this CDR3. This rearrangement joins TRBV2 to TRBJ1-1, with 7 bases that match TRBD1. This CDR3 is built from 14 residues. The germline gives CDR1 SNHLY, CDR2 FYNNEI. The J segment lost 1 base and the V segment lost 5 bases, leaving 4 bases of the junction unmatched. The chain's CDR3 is CASSPRQGNTEAFF. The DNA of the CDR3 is TGTGCCAGCAGTCCTCGACAGGGGAACACTGAAGCTTTCTTT.

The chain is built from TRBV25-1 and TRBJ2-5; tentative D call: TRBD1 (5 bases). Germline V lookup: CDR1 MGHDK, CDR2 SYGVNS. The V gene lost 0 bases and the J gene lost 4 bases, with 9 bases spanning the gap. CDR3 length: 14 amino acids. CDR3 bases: TGTGCCAGCAGTGAATATGCAGGGATAGAGACCCAGTACTTC. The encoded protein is CASSEYAGIETQYF. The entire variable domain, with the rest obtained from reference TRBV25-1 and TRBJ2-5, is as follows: EADIYQTPRYLVIGTGKKITLECSQTMGHDKMYWYQQDPGMELHLIHYSYGVNSTEKGDLSSESTVSRIRTEHFPLTLESARPSHTSQYLCASSEYAGIETQYFGPGTRLLVL.

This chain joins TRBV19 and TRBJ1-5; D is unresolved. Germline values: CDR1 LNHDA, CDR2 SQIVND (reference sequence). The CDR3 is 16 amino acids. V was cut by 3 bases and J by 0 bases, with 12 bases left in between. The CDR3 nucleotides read TGTGCCAGTAGTATGCTTCCATCGGCTAGCAATCAGCCCCAGCATTTT. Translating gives CASSMLPSASNQPQHF.

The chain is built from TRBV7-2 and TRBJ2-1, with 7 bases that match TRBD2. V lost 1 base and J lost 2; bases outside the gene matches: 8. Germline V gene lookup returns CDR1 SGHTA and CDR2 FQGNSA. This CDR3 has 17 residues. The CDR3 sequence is CASSLEIGGGPYNEQFF. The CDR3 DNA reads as TGTGCCAGCAGCTTAGAAATCGGGGGAGGGCCCTACAATGAGCAGTTCTTC.

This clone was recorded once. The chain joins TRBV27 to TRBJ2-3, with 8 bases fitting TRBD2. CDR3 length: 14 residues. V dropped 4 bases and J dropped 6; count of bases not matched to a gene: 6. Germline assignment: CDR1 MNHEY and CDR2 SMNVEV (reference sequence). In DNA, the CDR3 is TGTGCCAGCAGTTCCCCTCGGGGGGGGGATACGCAGTATTTT. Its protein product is CASSSPRGGDTQYF.

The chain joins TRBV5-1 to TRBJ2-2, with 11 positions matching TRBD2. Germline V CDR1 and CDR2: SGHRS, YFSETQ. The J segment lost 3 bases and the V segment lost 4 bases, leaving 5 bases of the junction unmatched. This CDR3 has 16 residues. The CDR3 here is CASSALAGGYTGELFF. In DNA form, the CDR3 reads TGCGCCAGCAGCGCGCTAGCGGGGGGTTACACCGGGGAGCTGTTTTTT. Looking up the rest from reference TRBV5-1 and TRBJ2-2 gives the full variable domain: KAGVTQTPRYLIKTRGQQVTLSCSPISGHRSVSWYQQTPGQGLQFLFEYFSETQRNKGNFPGRFSGRQFSNSRSEMNVSTLELGDSALYLCASSALAGGYTGELFFGEGSRLTVL.

CDR3 in DNA: TGTGCCAGCAGCGCCGGAACAATCACAGATACGCAGTATTTT. Protein sequence: CASSAGTITDTQYF. The chain links TRBV9 to TRBJ2-3, with unresolved D. Germline V gene data show CDR1 as SGDLS and CDR2 as YYNGEE. Trimming shortened V by 3 bases and J by 2 bases, and 10 bases separated the two germline ends. CDR3 size: 14 residues.

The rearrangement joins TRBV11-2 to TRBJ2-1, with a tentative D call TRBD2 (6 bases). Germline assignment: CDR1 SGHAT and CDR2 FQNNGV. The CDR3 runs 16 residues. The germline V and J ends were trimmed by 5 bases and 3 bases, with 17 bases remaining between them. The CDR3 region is CASSQEGPPLYNEQFF. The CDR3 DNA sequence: TGTGCCAGCAGCCAGGAGGGGCCTCCACTCTACAATGAGCAGTTCTTC.

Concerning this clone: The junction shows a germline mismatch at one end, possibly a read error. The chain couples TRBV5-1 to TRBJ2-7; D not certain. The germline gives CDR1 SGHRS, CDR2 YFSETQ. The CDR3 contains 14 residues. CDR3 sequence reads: CASRLVGAGNEQYF. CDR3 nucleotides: TGCGCCAGCAGGTTGGTTGGTGCTGGAAACGAGCAGTACTTC.

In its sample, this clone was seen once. The DNA for the CDR3 is TGTGCCATCAGGGGGGGAAAAGAGACCCAGTACTTC. Translation: CAIRGGKETQYF. The chain recombines TRBV28 with TRBJ2-5; either TRBD1 or TRBD2 may supply D (7 bases each). This CDR3 contains 12 residues. V was shortened by 10 bases and J by 3 bases, with 12 bases between the two germline ends. Per germline, CDR1 MDHEN and CDR2 SYDVKM.

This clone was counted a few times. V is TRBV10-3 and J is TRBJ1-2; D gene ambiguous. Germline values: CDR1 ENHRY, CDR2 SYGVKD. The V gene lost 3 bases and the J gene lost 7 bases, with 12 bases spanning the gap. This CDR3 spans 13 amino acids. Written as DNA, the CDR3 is TGTGCCATCAGTGACCCGGAGGGTATTGGCTACACCTTC. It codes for CAISDPEGIGYTF.

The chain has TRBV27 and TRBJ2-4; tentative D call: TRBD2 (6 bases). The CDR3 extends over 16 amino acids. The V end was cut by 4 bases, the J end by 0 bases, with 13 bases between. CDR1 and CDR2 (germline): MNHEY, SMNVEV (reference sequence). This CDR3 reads CASSSSSELAKNIQYF. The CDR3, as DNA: TGTGCCAGCAGTTCTTCTAGCGAACTAGCCAAAAACATTCAGTACTTC.

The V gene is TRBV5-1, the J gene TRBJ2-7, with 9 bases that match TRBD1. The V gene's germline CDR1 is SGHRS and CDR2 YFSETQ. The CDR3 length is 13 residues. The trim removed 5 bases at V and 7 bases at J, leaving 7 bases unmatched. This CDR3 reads CASSMTGGGEQYF. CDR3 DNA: TGCGCCAGCAGTATGACAGGGGGTGGAGAGCAGTACTTC.

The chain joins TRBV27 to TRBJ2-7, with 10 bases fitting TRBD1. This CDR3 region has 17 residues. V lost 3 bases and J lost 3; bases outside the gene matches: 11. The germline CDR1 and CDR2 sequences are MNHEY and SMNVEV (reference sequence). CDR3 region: CASSFSGTGVMGYEQYF. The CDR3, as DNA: TGTGCCAGCAGTTTCTCGGGGACAGGGGTAATGGGCTACGAGCAGTACTTC.

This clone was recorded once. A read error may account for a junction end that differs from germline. The CDR3 DNA sequence: TGTGCCAGCAGCTTATCCCCAGGGTTGGATGGCTACACCTTC. Its translation: CASSLSPGLDGYTF. The V gene is TRBV27, the J gene TRBJ1-2; possibly TRBD1 for D (5 bases). In germline, CDR1 is MNHEY, CDR2 SMNVEV (reference sequence). The CDR3 is 14 residues long.

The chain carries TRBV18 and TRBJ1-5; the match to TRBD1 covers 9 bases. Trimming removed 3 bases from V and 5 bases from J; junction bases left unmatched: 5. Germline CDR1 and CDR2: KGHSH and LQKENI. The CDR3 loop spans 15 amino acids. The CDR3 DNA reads TGTGCCAGCTCACCCCTGGGACAGGGACATCAGCCCCAGCATTTT. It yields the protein CASSPLGQGHQPQHF.

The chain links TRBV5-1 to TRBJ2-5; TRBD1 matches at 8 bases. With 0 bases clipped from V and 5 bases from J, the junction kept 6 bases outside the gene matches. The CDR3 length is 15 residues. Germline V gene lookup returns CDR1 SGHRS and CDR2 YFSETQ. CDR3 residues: CASSLVGQALETQYF. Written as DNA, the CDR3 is TGCGCCAGCAGCTTGGTGGGACAGGCCTTGGAGACCCAGTACTTC.